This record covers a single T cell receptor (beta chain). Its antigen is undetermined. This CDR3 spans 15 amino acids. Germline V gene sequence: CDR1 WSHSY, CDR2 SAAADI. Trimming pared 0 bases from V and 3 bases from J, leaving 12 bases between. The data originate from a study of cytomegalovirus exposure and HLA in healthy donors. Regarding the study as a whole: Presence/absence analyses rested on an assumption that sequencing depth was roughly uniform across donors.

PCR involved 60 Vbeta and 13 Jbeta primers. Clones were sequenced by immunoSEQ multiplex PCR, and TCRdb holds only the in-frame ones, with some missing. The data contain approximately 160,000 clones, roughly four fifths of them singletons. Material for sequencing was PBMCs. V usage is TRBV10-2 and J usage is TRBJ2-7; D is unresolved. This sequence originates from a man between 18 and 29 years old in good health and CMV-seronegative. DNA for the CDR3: TGCGCCAGCAGTGAGTCCCTGGGCTCCCACTACGAGCAGTACTTC. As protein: CASSESLGSHYEQYF.